Detailed here is one T cell receptor (beta chain). Per the study methods: Reference gene primer amplification in the assay estimated nucleated cell counts. Some clones are missing from TCRdb's copy, which holds only in-frame ones; the method was immunoSEQ multiplex PCR. V, J and clone size are those of that table, while D and trimming were read from the DNA. The sample lists 380,000 or so clones, more than 70% occurring once. The data derive from a study of blood T cell repertoires in COVID-19. About the study: PBMCs, B-cell-depleted T cells, or T cells were the source of the cDNA or gDNA that made up the material.

Deletions cut 3 bases from V and 4 bases from J, with 10 bases between. Germline values: CDR1 DFQATT, CDR2 SNEGSKA (reference sequence). The CDR3 contains 12 residues. This clonotype originated in a man aged 35-49 years with acute or convalescent COVID-19. This sequence joins TRBV20-1 and TRBJ2-7, with D unresolved. Sequencing was done on a sample of peripheral blood. CDR3 in DNA: TGCAGTGCTAGTTCCCCGAGATACGAGCAGTACTTC. Encoded protein: CSASSPRYEQYF.